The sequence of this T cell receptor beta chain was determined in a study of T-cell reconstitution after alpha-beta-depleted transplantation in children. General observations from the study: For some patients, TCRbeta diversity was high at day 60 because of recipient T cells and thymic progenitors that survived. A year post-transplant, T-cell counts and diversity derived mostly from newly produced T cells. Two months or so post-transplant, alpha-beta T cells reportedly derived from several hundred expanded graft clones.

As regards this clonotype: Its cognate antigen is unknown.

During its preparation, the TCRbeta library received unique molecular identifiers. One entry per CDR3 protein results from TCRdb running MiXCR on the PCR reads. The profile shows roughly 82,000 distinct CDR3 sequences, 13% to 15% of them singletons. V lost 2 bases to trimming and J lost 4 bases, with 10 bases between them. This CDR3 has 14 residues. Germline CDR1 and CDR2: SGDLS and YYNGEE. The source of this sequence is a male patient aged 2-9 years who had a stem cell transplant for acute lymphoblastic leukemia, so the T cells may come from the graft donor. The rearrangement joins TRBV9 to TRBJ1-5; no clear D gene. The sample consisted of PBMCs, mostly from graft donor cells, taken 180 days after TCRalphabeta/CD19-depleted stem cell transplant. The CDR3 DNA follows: TGTGCCAGCAGCGTTGGGCCGGGTAATCAGCCCCAGCATTTT. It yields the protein CASSVGPGNQPQHF.